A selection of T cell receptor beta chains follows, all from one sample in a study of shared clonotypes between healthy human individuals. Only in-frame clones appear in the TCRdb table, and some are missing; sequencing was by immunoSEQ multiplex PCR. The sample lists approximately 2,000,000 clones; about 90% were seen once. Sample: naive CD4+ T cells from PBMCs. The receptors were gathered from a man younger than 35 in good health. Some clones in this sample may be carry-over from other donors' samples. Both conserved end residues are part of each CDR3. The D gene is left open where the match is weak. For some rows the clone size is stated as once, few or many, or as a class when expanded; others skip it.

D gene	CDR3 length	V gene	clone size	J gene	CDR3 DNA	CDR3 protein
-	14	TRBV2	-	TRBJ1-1	TGTGCCCTCAGGGGTCTGGGGGCGAACACTGAAGCTTTCTTT	CALRGLGANTEAFF
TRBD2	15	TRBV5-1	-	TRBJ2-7	TGCGCCAGCAGCCTGGGCGGGACTAGCTTCGACGAGCAGTACTTC	CASSLGGTSFDEQYF
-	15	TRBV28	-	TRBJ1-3	TGTGCCAGCAGTCCCAGTAGGGGCTCTGGAAACACCATATATTTT	CASSPSRGSGNTIYF
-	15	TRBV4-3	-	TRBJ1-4	TGCGCCAGCAGCCAAGAGCCAGGGCTAATAGAAAAACTGTTTTTT	CASSQEPGLIEKLFF
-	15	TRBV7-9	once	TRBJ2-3	TGTGCCAGCAGCCAGAGGATGGCGCGAGCCGGAACGCAGTATTTT	CASSQRMARAGTQYF
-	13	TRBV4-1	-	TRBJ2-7	TGCGCCAGCAGCACCCGGGCCCAGGACGAGCAGTACTTC	CASSTRAQDEQYF
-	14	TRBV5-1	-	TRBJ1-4	TGCGCCAGCAGCCGGACGGCCAAAAATGAAAAACTGTTTTTT	CASSRTAKNEKLFF
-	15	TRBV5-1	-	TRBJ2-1	TGCGCCAGCAGCATCCAGACGAGCTCCTACAATGAGCAGTTCTTC	CASSIQTSSYNEQFF
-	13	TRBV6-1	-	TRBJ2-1	TGTGCCAGCAGGAGACTAGATTACAATGAGCAGTTCTTC	CASRRLDYNEQFF
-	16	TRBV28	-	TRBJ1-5	TGTGCCAGCAGCCAGACTTTCGGGGGGGCGAGTCAGCCCCAGCATTTT	CASSQTFGGASQPQHF
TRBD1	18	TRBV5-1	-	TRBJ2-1	TGCGCCAGCAGCTTGGTTCCCCGTGGCGGGACAGGGTACAATGAGCAGTTCTTC	CASSLVPRGGTGYNEQFF
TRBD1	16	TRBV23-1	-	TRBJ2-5	TGCGCCAGCAGTCAATCGGACAGGGGGGAACTGGAGACCCAGTACTTC	CASSQSDRGELETQYF
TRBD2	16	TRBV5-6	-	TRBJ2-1	TGTGCCAGCAGCCATGTTAGCGGGAGGGCCTGGAATGAGCAGTTCTTC	CASSHVSGRAWNEQFF
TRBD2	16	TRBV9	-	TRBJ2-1	TGTGCCAGCAGCGCGACCGGGACTAGCGGGAGTCTAGAGCAGTTCTTC	CASSATGTSGSLEQFF
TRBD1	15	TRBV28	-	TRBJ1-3	TGTGCCAGCAGTCCGAACAGGGGTACAGGAAACACCATATATTTT	CASSPNRGTGNTIYF
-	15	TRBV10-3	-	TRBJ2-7	TGTGCCATCAGTTCCCTACAGGGGGACTACAACGAGCAGTACTTC	CAISSLQGDYNEQYF
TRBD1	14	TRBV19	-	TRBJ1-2	TGTGCCAGTAGTATAGACAGGGGGCACTATGGCTACACCTTC	CASSIDRGHYGYTF
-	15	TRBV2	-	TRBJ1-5	TGTGCCAGTCAGGGGATAGGGAGGGCCAATCAGCCCCAGCATTTT	CASQGIGRANQPQHF
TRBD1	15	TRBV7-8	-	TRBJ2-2	TGTGCCAGCAGCTGGGACAGGGGAAACACCGGGGAGCTGTTTTTT	CASSWDRGNTGELFF
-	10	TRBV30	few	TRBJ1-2	TGTGCCCGGCGAGGGGCTGGCTACACCTTC	CARRGAGYTF
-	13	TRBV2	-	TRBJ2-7	TGTGCCAGCGAAAAGGAGACGGAAGGAGAGCAGTACTTC	CASEKETEGEQYF
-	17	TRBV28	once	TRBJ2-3	TGTGCCAGCAGTTCACCCGGCACCCGGGGGGCCACAGATACGCAGTATTTT	CASSSPGTRGATDTQYF
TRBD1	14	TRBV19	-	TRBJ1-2	TGTGCCAGTAGTAGACAGGGCAGGAACTATGGCTACACCTTC	CASSRQGRNYGYTF
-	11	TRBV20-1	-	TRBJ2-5	TGCAGTGCTAGTCACGGCTCGGGCCTGTACTTC	CSASHGSGLYF
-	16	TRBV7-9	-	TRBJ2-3	TGTGCCAGCAGCTTAACCTCCAGCGGCCGCACAGATACGCAGTATTTT	CASSLTSSGRTDTQYF
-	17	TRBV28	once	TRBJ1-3	TGTGCCAGCAGTGCAATCATACAGGGCCTCGCTGGAAACACCATATATTTT	CASSAIIQGLAGNTIYF
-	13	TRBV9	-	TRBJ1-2	TGTGCCAGCAGCGCGACGACAGTCGGAGGCTACACCTTC	CASSATTVGGYTF
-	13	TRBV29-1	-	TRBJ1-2	TGCAGCGTTGAACGCCAGGGAGTTGGTGGCTACACCTTC	CSVERQGVGGYTF
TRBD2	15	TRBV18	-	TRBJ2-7	TGTGCCAGCTCACCTCCGAGCCAGCGGGAGGACGAGCAGTACTTC	CASSPPSQREDEQYF
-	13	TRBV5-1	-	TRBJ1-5	TGCGCCAGCAGCAGGGGTAACGGTCAGCCCCAGCATTTT	CASSRGNGQPQHF
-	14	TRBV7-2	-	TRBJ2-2	TGTGCCAGCAGCCGCATACAGGGTAACGGGGAGCTGTTTTTT	CASSRIQGNGELFF
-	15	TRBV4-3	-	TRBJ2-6	TGCGCCAGCAGCCCTAGCGTCTCTGGGGCCAACGTCCTGACTTTC	CASSPSVSGANVLTF
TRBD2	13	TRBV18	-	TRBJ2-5	TGTGCCAGCTCACCGGGAGGGGCAGAGACCCAGTACTTC	CASSPGGAETQYF
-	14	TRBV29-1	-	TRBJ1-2	TGCAGCGTCGGCCGGACCCCCACGGGAGAAGGCTACACCTTC	CSVGRTPTGEGYTF
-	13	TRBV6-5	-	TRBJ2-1	TGTGCCAGCAGTTACTCCCCGGGCCCCGGGGGGTTCTTC	CASSYSPGPGGFF
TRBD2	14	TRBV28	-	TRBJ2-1	TGTGGCAGCGGTGGAGCGGGAGTTATTCGTGAGCAGTTCTTC	CGSGGAGVIREQFF
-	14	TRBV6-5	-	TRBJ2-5	TGTGCCAGCAGTGTGCTGGCCCGTTCGGGGACCCAGTACTTC	CASSVLARSGTQYF
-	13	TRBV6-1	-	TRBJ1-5	TGTGCCAGCAGTGAAGGGCGGGTCGATCCCCAGCATTTT	CASSEGRVDPQHF
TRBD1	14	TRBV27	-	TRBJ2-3	TGTGCCAGCAGAAGGACAGGGAGCACAGATACGCAGTATTTT	CASRRTGSTDTQYF
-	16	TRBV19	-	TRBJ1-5	TGTGCCAGTAGTATAACCGGCGGTTATAGCAATCAGCCCCAGCATTTT	CASSITGGYSNQPQHF
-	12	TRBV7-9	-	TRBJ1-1	TGTGCCAGCAGCCGGCAGGGCACTGAAGCTTTCTTT	CASSRQGTEAFF
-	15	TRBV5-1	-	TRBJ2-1	TGCGCCAGCAGCTCGGACGGGCCCTCCTACAATGAGCAGTTCTTC	CASSSDGPSYNEQFF
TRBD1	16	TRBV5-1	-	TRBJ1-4	TGCGCCAGCAGCTTAGCGGGACAGAGTCATAATGAAAAACTGTTTTTT	CASSLAGQSHNEKLFF